This T cell receptor beta chain came from a study of molecular identifiers for immune sequencing clone quantification. Study-wide points: Underestimation of highly expanded clone sizes could arise where identical TCR molecules share a barcode.

Methods described previously were used for bulk TCR libraries, and listed TCR primers were applied. TCRdb passed the PCR reads through MiXCR, listing each CDR3 protein once. The sample lists about 500,000 distinct CDR3 sequences, 20% to 25% occurring once. Naive CD8 libraries came from about 20,000 to 1,000,000 sorted cells with 10%, 30% or 50% RNA. Naive CD8 T cells were FACS-sorted by CD8+CD4-CCR7+CD45RA+ markers. Worth noting for this clonotype: Its antigen remains unidentified.

The sequence came from a human donor in good health. Some libraries in this study had Jurkat cell RNA spiked in. Source material: naive CD8+ T cells from blood, with Jurkat cell RNA spiked in. Subset here: FACS-sorted CD8+CD4-CCR7+CD45RA+ naive T cells.

This chain's CDR3 is CASTKTSSSTDTQYF. CDR3 coding DNA: TGTGCCAGCACCAAAACTAGCTCTAGCACAGATACGCAGTATTTT. The gene calls are TRBV7-6 and TRBJ2-3, with D possibly TRBD2 on 6 matching bases. Looked up from germline, CDR1 is SGHVS and CDR2 is FNYEAQ. With 7 bases removed from V and 0 bases from J, the gap between germline ends came to 14 bases. This CDR3 comprises 15 residues.